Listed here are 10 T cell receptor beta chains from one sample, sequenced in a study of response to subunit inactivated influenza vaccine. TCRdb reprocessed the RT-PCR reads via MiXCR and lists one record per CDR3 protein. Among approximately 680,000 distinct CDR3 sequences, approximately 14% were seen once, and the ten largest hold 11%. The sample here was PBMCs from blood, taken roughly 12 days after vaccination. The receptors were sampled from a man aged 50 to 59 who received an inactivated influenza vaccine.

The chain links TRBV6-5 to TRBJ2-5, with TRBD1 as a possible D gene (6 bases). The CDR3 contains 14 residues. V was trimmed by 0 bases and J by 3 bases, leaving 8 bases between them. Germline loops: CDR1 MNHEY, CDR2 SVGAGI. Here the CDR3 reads CASSYSTGKETQYF. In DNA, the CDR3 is TGTGCCAGCAGTTACTCGACAGGAAAAGAGACCCAGTACTTC.

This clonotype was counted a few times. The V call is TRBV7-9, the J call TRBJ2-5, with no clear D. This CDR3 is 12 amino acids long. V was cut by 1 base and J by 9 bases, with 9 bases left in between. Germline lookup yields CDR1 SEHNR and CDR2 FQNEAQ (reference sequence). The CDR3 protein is CASSLDRAPQYF. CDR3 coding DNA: TGTGCCAGCAGCTTAGATCGGGCCCCCCAGTACTTC. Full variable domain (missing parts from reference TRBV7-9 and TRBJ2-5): DTGVSQNPRHKITKRGQNVTFRCDPISEHNRLYWYRQTLGQGPEFLTYFQNEAQLEKSRLLSDRFSAERPKGSFSTLEIQRTEQGDSAMYLCASSLDRAPQYFGPGTRLLVL.

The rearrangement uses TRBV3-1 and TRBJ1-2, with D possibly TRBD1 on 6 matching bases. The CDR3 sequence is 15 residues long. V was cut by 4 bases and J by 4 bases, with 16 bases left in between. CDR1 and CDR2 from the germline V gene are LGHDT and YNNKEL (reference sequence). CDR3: CASSRRQEAVYGYTF. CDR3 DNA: TGTGCCAGCAGCCGGAGACAGGAGGCGGTCTATGGCTACACCTTC.

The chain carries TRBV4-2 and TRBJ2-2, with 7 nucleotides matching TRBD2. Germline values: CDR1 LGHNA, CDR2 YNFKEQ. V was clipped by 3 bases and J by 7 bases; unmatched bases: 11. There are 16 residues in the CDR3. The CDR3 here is CASSHPNQREGGELFF. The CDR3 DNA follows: TGTGCCAGCAGCCACCCAAACCAGCGGGAAGGCGGGGAGCTGTTTTTT.

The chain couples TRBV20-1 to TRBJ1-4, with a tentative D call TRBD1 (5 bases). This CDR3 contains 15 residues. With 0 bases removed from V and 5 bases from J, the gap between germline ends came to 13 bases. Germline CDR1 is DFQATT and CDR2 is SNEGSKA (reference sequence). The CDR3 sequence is CSARDGAGGNEKLFF. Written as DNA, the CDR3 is TGCAGTGCTAGAGATGGGGCAGGCGGGAATGAAAAACTGTTTTTT.

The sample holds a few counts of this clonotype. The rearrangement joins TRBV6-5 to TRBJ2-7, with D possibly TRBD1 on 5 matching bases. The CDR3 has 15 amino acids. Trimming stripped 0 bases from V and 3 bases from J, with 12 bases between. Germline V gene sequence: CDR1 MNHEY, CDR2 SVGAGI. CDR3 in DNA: TGTGCCAGCAGTTACTCTGCAGGGTGGCGCTACGAGCAGTACTTC. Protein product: CASSYSAGWRYEQYF.

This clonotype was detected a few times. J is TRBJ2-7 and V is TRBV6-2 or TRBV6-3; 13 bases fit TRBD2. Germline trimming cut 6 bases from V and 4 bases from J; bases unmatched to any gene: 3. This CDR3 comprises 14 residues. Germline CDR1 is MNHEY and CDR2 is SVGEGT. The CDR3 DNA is TGTGCCAGCAGAGCGGGACTAGCGGGATACGAGCAGTACTTC. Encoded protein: CASRAGLAGYEQYF.

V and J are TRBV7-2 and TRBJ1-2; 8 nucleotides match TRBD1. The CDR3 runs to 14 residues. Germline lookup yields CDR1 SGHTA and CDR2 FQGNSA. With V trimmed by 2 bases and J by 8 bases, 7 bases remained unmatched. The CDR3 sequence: CASSLYGQGKGYTF. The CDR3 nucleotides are TGTGCCAGCAGCTTATATGGACAGGGCAAGGGCTACACCTTC.

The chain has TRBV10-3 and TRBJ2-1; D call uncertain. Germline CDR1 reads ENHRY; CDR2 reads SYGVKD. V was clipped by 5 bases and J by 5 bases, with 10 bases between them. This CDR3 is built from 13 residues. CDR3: CAISLGSHNEQFF. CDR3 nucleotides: TGTGCCATCAGTCTTGGTAGCCACAATGAGCAGTTCTTC.

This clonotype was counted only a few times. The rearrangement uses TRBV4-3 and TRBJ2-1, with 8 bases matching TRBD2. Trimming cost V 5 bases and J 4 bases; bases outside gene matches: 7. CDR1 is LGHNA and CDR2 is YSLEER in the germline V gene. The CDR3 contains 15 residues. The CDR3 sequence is CASSDYGGGYNEQFF. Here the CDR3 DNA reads TGCGCCAGCAGCGATTACGGGGGGGGATACAATGAGCAGTTCTTC.